A single sample gave rise to the 14 T cell receptor beta chains below, sequenced in a study of T cells in Graves' hyperthyroidism and ophthalmopathy. From RNA transcripts, TCR beta CDR3 regions were amplified. Primed by the HTBI set, a first-round RT-PCR was run on the TCR CDR3. From the multiplex PCR reads, TCRdb called clonotypes with MiXCR, one entry per CDR3 protein. Here the sample spans 550,000 to 600,000 distinct CDR3 sequences, under 60% being singletons. Sequencing was carried out using peripheral blood or thyroid tissue (not recorded which). All receptors come from an adult woman with Graves' disease, either hyperthyroidism or ophthalmopathy (not recorded which).

This chain uses TRBV25-1 with TRBJ2-5; TRBD1 aligns across 7 bases. Germline V gene data show CDR1 as MGHDK and CDR2 as SYGVNS. The CDR3 has 15 residues. V shed 3 bases, J shed 5 bases, and the junction held 9 bases outside the gene matches. The DNA of the CDR3 is TGTGCCAGCAGTGATAGGACAGGCCCCGGGGAGACCCAGTACTTC. Protein sequence: CASSDRTGPGETQYF. The variable domain in full, completed from reference TRBV25-1 and TRBJ2-5, reads EADIYQTPRYLVIGTGKKITLECSQTMGHDKMYWYQQDPGMELHLIHYSYGVNSTEKGDLSSESTVSRIRTEHFPLTLESARPSHTSQYLCASSDRTGPGETQYFGPGTRLLVL.

This clonotype was seen many times. The V and J genes are TRBV3-1 and TRBJ1-6; 7 bases align to TRBD1. V dropped 5 bases and J dropped 14; count of bases not matched to a gene: 18. The CDR3 is made up of 16 amino acids. Germline values: CDR1 LGHDT, CDR2 YNNKEL (reference sequence). The CDR3 bases are TGTGCCAGCAGCGACGAGACAGGGCGGCTGGGGGGAGCCCTCCACTTT. Residues: CASSDETGRLGGALHF.

This clonotype was observed at least ten times. The V call is TRBV20-1, the J call TRBJ2-7; D ambiguous. The germline V gene has CDR1 DFQATT and CDR2 SNEGSKA (reference sequence). The ends were cut back, 3 bases at V and 2 bases at J, with 11 bases in the middle. The CDR3 extends over 13 amino acids. CDR3: CSASKQPTYEQYF. The CDR3 bases are TGCAGTGCTAGTAAACAACCGACCTACGAGCAGTACTTC.

V is TRBV5-1 and J is TRBJ1-2, with a tentative D call TRBD1 (5 bases). Germline V gene data show CDR1 as SGHRS and CDR2 as YFSETQ. CDR3 size: 14 residues. Trimming left V 0 bases short and J 6 bases short, with 12 bases between. Here the CDR3 reads CASSLGLGGDGYTF. The DNA for the CDR3 is TGCGCCAGCAGCTTGGGATTGGGGGGTGATGGCTACACCTTC.

The chain uses TRBV7-3 and TRBJ2-2; 7 positions match TRBD1. With 4 bases clipped from V and 3 bases from J, the junction kept 8 bases outside the gene matches. Germline V lookup: CDR1 SGHTA, CDR2 FQGTGA. The CDR3 sequence is 16 residues long. The CDR3 sequence: CASSSIPGQYTGELFF. The CDR3 coding sequence is TGTGCCAGCAGCTCAATCCCGGGACAGTACACCGGGGAGCTGTTTTTT.

Only one count was recorded for this clonotype. The V call is TRBV7-3, the J call TRBJ1-5, with 9 nucleotides matching TRBD1. The CDR3 runs 14 residues. CDR1 and CDR2 from the germline V gene are SGHTA and FQGTGA. V lost 4 bases and J lost 7; bases outside the gene matches: 5. The CDR3 loop is CASSSRTGVQPQHF. CDR3 in DNA: TGTGCCAGCAGCTCGAGGACAGGGGTCCAGCCCCAGCATTTT.

The J gene is TRBJ1-2, the V gene TRBV10-3; weak D call: TRBD1 (5 bases). The CDR3 is 14 residues long. Germline V lookup: CDR1 ENHRY, CDR2 SYGVKD. The V gene lost 8 bases and the J gene lost 3 bases, with 16 bases spanning the gap. DNA of the CDR3: TGTGCCATCGCTCCCGACTGGGACGACTATGGCTACACCTTC. This codes for CAIAPDWDDYGYTF.

This clonotype was detected ten times or more. The rearrangement joins TRBV6-6 to TRBJ1-5; D unresolved. V lost 0 bases and J 7 bases, leaving 10 bases between the germline ends. The CDR3 covers 14 residues. Germline CDR1 and CDR2: MNHNY and SVGAGI (reference sequence). CDR3 in DNA: TGTGCCAGCAGTTACTCCGGGGTGACACAGCCCCAGCATTTT. This codes for CASSYSGVTQPQHF.

This clonotype appeared a few times. V gene TRBV28 combines with J gene TRBJ1-1; no clear D. The CDR3 covers 12 residues. Germline V gives CDR1 MDHEN, CDR2 SYDVKM. Between the trimmed V and J ends, which lost 7 bases and 10 bases, there was a span of 16 bases. CDR3 coding DNA: TGTGCCAGCACCTCAAGGACTGTCTTAGCTTTCTTT. Translating gives CASTSRTVLAFF.

This clonotype was seen ten or more times. The chain couples TRBV19 to TRBJ1-1; a possible D gene is TRBD1 (6 bases). CDR3 length: 13 residues. The V gene lost 7 bases and the J gene lost 3 bases, with 12 bases spanning the gap. Looked up from germline, CDR1 is LNHDA and CDR2 is SQIVND (reference sequence). The DNA for the CDR3 is TGTGCCAGTACGGGCAGGGGAGACACTGAAGCTTTCTTT. The encoded protein is CASTGRGDTEAFF.

This rearrangement joins TRBV29-1 to TRBJ1-5; D might be TRBD1 (6 bases). The germline V gene has CDR1 SQVTM and CDR2 ANQGSEA. The V end was cut by 8 bases, the J end by 5 bases, with 16 bases between. The CDR3 has 13 amino acids. Here the CDR3 reads CSPEKGGYQPQHF. CDR3 nucleotides: TGCAGCCCCGAAAAGGGGGGGTATCAGCCCCAGCATTTT.

The J gene is TRBJ2-7, the V gene TRBV2; D perhaps matches TRBD1 (8 bases). The CDR3 is 16 residues long. Germline V lookup: CDR1 SNHLY, CDR2 FYNNEI. Trimming removed 4 bases from V and 5 bases from J, with 21 bases in between. CDR3 DNA: TGTGCCAGCAGTGTTCGCGGGGGCAGGGGGCTGAACGAGCAGTACTTC. This translates into CASSVRGGRGLNEQYF.

In DNA form, the CDR3 reads TGTGCCAGCAGTTACCGGGAGGGCCTAGAGACCCAGTACTTC. Translation: CASSYREGLETQYF. This chain connects TRBV6-1 to TRBJ2-5, with 8 bases identical to TRBD2. The CDR3 sequence is 14 residues long. The V segment lost 5 bases and the J segment 4 bases; nucleotides outside the gene matches: 6. Germline CDR1 is MNHNS and CDR2 is SASEGT.

This clonotype has a count of ten or more. The J gene is TRBJ1-1, the V gene TRBV7-9; TRBD1 is a possible D gene (6 bases). The CDR3 contains 14 residues. Trimming removed 3 bases from V and 5 bases from J, with 13 bases in between. Germline CDR1 SEHNR, CDR2 FQNEAQ (reference sequence). The CDR3 here is CASSFPRGVTEAFF. The DNA for the CDR3 is TGTGCCAGCAGCTTCCCGAGGGGGGTAACTGAAGCTTTCTTT. Supplemented by reference TRBV7-9 and TRBJ1-1, the full variable domain reads DTGVSQNPRHKITKRGQNVTFRCDPISEHNRLYWYRQTLGQGPEFLTYFQNEAQLEKSRLLSDRFSAERPKGSFSTLEIQRTEQGDSAMYLCASSFPRGVTEAFFGQGTRLTVV.